The rows below give T cell receptor beta chains drawn from one sample of a study of CD8 T cells in Susac syndrome. TCRdb itself ran the immunoSEQ multiplex PCR reads through MiXCR, one entry per CDR3 protein. The table includes about 150,000 distinct CDR3 sequences, 95% to 96% detected once. The sample taken for sequencing was CD8+ T cells from PBMCs. These receptors were taken from a human donor with multiple sclerosis. The CDR3 runs from the conserved cysteine through the conserved F or W.

j_call v_call cdr3_aa
TRBJ2-1 TRBV7-9 CASSLSTLARANEQFF
TRBJ1-2 TRBV7-9 CASSLGVRTEVGYTF
TRBJ1-2 TRBV20-1 CSAIVGLGNYGYTF
TRBJ2-1 TRBV27 CASSLSVNEQFF
TRBJ2-5 TRBV11-2 CASSLGLAETQYF
TRBJ1-4 TRBV4-2 CATEDFGNEKLFF
TRBJ1-2 TRBV20-1 CSARDPGQGGGYTF
TRBJ2-3 TRBV18 CASSGGAGERDTQYF
TRBJ2-1 TRBV5-1 CASSPGTDWDNEQFF
TRBJ2-1 TRBV7-9 CASSSTGDPYNEQFF
TRBJ2-5 TRBV11-2 CASSPGLAGPESYF
TRBJ1-1 TRBV27 CASSYRGGNTEAFF
TRBJ2-5 TRBV29-1 CSAETPHRVRETQYF
TRBJ1-5 TRBV13 CASSQGGQPQHF
TRBJ1-6 TRBV30 CAWKLTHDYNSPLHF
TRBJ2-6 TRBV3-1 CASSQDPESSGANVLTF
TRBJ1-5 TRBV30 CAWSLQGQIYQPQHF
TRBJ2-1 TRBV29-1 CSGSGGLDYEQFF
TRBJ1-1 TRBV18 CASSPNGEGTEAFF
TRBJ2-5 TRBV3-1 CASSDTYKDRGLETQYF
TRBJ2-3 TRBV9 CASSGGSTDTQYF
TRBJ2-3 TRBV12-3/TRBV12-4 CASSLYPDTQYF
TRBJ2-1 TRBV7-2 CASSSLLRRGDHNEQFF
TRBJ1-1 TRBV7-9 CASSADRNTEAFF
TRBJ2-2 TRBV18 CASSPFPGGNTGELFF
TRBJ2-1 TRBV29-1 CSVSPLAGNYNEQFF
TRBJ1-5 TRBV6-2/TRBV6-3 CASANAESSPYQPQHF
TRBJ1-2 TRBV7-6 CASSLGELQGYGYTF
TRBJ2-7 TRBV30 CAWSPGAQSSYEQYF
TRBJ2-1 TRBV19 CASNRAGHEQFF
TRBJ2-3 TRBV19 CASSSDRGRADTQYF
TRBJ1-1 TRBV29-1 CSVEKDRLNTEAFF
TRBJ2-4 TRBV20-1 CSARELAKNIQYF
TRBJ1-2 TRBV4-1 CASSQTGVTGYTF
TRBJ1-6 TRBV12-3/TRBV12-4 CASSTHRRGHTYNSPLHF
TRBJ1-2 TRBV29-1 CSVVAGDKRGYTF